This T cell receptor (beta chain) emerged from a study of CD8 T cells in Susac syndrome. Germline CDR1 is MDHEN and CDR2 is SYDVKM. This CDR3 is 14 amino acids long. The V gene lost 8 bases and the J gene lost 1 base, with 14 bases spanning the gap. Reverse transcription of about 0.45 to 1 ug RNA used random hexamers. One entry per CDR3 protein results from TCRdb running MiXCR on the immunoSEQ multiplex PCR reads. The sample lists 250,000 to 300,000 distinct CDR3 sequences, 75% to 90% occurring once. The multiple sclerosis controls were treatment-naive patients affected by stable or active relapsing-remitting disease. This clonotype was observed a few times. Its target is not known. General study results and limits: The study's TCR sequencing and HLA analysis covered a relatively small number of individuals, and the study acknowledged this.

The chain has TRBV28 and TRBJ2-5, with D tentatively TRBD1 or TRBD2 (5 bases each). This sequence originates from a human donor with multiple sclerosis. Sequenced: CD8+ T cells from PBMCs. Written as DNA, the CDR3 is TGTGCCAGCGTACGACTTGGGGGCCAAGAGACCCAGTACTTC. Its protein product is CASVRLGGQETQYF.